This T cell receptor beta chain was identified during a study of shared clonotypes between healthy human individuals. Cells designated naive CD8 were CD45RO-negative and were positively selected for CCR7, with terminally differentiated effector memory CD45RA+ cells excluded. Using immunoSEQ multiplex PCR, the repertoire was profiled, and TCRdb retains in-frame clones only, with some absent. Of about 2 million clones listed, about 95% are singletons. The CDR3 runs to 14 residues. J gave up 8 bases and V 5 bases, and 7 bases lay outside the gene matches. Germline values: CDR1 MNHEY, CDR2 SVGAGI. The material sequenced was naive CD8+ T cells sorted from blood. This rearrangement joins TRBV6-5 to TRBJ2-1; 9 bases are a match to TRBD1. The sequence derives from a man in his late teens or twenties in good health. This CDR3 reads CASSMDRGGYEQFF. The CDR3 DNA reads TGTGCCAGCAGTATGGACAGGGGCGGATATGAGCAGTTCTTC.